What follows are 16 T cell receptor beta chains derived from one specimen sequenced in a study of vaccination and CD4 T cells after COVID-19. Sequenced with the Oncomine TCR Beta short-read assay was DNA taken from cultured CD4+ T cells. MiXCR, run by TCRdb on the PCR reads, gives a single entry per CDR3 protein. This sample has around 21,000 distinct CDR3 sequences, with around 52% found just once. No cognate antigen is known for these TCRs. Sample treatment: approximately 9-day PBMC culture with coronavirus spike peptide pools or control peptides (ViraFEST assay). The sample taken for sequencing was CD4+ T cells from blood, cultured in vitro. These receptors were obtained from a human donor who had recovered from COVID-19.

The J gene is TRBJ2-2, the V gene TRBV19; 16 bases are a match to TRBD2. The CDR3 runs to 18 residues. Germline lookup yields CDR1 LNHDA and CDR2 SQIVND (reference sequence). Unmatched junction bases numbered 7, after V lost 4 bases and J lost 5 bases. The CDR3 DNA reads as TGTGCCAGTAGTAGGCCGGGACTAGCGGGAGGGCTAACCGGGGAGCTGTTTTTT. Protein sequence: CASSRPGLAGGLTGELFF.

This clonotype has a handful of counts. The rearrangement uses TRBV6-1 and TRBJ1-5; 8 bases line up with TRBD1. From germline, CDR1 is MNHNS and CDR2 SASEGT. The V and J ends lost 7 bases and 6 bases, in that order; junction bases with no gene match: 11. The CDR3 runs 15 residues. The CDR3 sequence is CASNIQGGLGQPQHF. Here the CDR3 DNA reads TGTGCCAGCAACATACAGGGGGGGTTGGGTCAGCCCCAGCATTTT.

Written as DNA, the CDR3 is TGTGCCTGGAGTGTAGCGGGTTATTCCTACGAGCAGTACTTC. Protein sequence: CAWSVAGYSYEQYF. This chain joins TRBV30 and TRBJ2-7, with D perhaps TRBD2 (6 bases). The CDR3 totals 14 residues. The germline V gene encodes CDR1 GTSNPN and CDR2 SVGIG (reference sequence). V was trimmed by 0 bases and J by 1 base, leaving 10 bases between them.

This clonotype was recorded a few times. This sequence joins TRBV15 and TRBJ1-5; TRBD1 is a possible D gene (5 bases). Germline V gene lookup returns CDR1 LNHNV and CDR2 YYDKDF (reference sequence). The CDR3 has 15 amino acids. Trimming removed 4 bases from V and 0 bases from J, with 10 bases in between. In DNA, the CDR3 is TGTGCCACCAGCAACGGGACCCATAGCAATCAGCCCCAGCATTTT. Translating gives CATSNGTHSNQPQHF.

The chain is built from TRBV11-3 and TRBJ2-7, with D maybe TRBD1 (6 bases). Trimming removed 3 bases at V and 5 bases at J, with 11 bases between. Looked up from germline, CDR1 is SGHNT and CDR2 is YENEEA. This CDR3 is built from 13 residues. In DNA, the CDR3 is TGTGCCAGCAGCTTGCAGGGGTACCACGAGCAGTACTTC. Amino acid sequence: CASSLQGYHEQYF.

This chain joins TRBV20-1 and TRBJ2-5, with TRBD2 matching over 8 bases. V shed 2 bases, J shed 2 bases, and the junction held 7 bases outside the gene matches. The CDR3 runs to 15 residues. CDR1 is DFQATT, CDR2 SNEGSKA, per germline (reference sequence). In nucleotides, the CDR3 is TGCAGTGCTAGATGGCGGGGGGCGCAGCAAGAGACCCAGTACTTC. Protein sequence: CSARWRGAQQETQYF.

The V call is TRBV25-1, the J call TRBJ2-5; tentative D call: TRBD2 (6 bases). Per the germline V gene, CDR1 is MGHDK and CDR2 is SYGVNS. CDR3 size: 15 residues. V was clipped by 0 bases and J by 3 bases, with 11 bases between them. The CDR3 loop is CASSEYSGKEETQYF. DNA for the CDR3: TGTGCCAGCAGTGAATATAGCGGTAAGGAAGAGACCCAGTACTTC. Drawing the rest from reference TRBV25-1 and TRBJ2-5, the complete variable domain is EADIYQTPRYLVIGTGKKITLECSQTMGHDKMYWYQQDPGMELHLIHYSYGVNSTEKGDLSSESTVSRIRTEHFPLTLESARPSHTSQYLCASSEYSGKEETQYFGPGTRLLVL.

The J gene is TRBJ2-1, the V gene TRBV20-1; 9 nucleotides agree with TRBD1. This CDR3 comprises 13 residues. Losses at the gene ends were 6 bases for V and 5 bases for J; bases not matched to a gene: 5. CDR1 is DFQATT and CDR2 is SNEGSKA in the germline V gene (reference sequence). CDR3 sequence (DNA): TGCAGTGCGACAGGGGGGACGAACAATGAGCAGTTCTTC. Its protein product is CSATGGTNNEQFF.

The chain combines TRBV2 with TRBJ1-6; D is possibly TRBD1 (5 bases). V was shortened by 3 bases and J by 3 bases, with 9 bases between the two germline ends. This CDR3 has 15 amino acids. Germline-derived CDR1 and CDR2 are SNHLY and FYNNEI. The CDR3 DNA is TGTGCCAGCAGTGACCGGACAAACTATAATTCACCCCTCCACTTT. This gives the protein CASSDRTNYNSPLHF.

The chain combines TRBV20-1 with TRBJ2-5, with TRBD2 matching 12 bases. Trimming cost V 3 bases and J 5 bases; bases outside gene matches: 7. The CDR3 runs 15 residues. Germline CDR1 is DFQATT and CDR2 is SNEGSKA (reference sequence). CDR3 residues: CSARIPGLAGETQYF. CDR3 bases: TGCAGTGCTAGGATACCGGGACTAGCGGGCGAGACCCAGTACTTC.

Here the CDR3 DNA reads TGTGCCAGTAGTCTAGGGACGGCCTATGGCTACACCTTC. It is translated as CASSLGTAYGYTF. The chain carries TRBV19 and TRBJ1-2; D is possibly TRBD1 (5 bases). The CDR3 is 13 amino acids. In germline, CDR1 is LNHDA, CDR2 SQIVND (reference sequence). V shed 5 bases and J shed 4 bases, with 11 bases lying between them.

The CDR3 here is CASSFAGGLNYGYTF. As DNA, the CDR3 is TGTGCCAGCAGCTTCGCCGGGGGTTTAAACTATGGCTACACCTTC. V usage is TRBV7-9 and J usage is TRBJ1-2; TRBD1 might be the D (5 bases). V lost 3 bases, J lost 2 bases, and 13 bases lay in between. The CDR3 length is 15 residues. CDR1 is SEHNR, CDR2 FQNEAQ, per germline (reference sequence).

The rearrangement joins TRBV24-1 to TRBJ2-2; 8 nucleotides match TRBD1. V lost 5 bases, J lost 1 base, and 2 bases stayed unmatched. Germline loops: CDR1 KGHDR, CDR2 SFDVKD. This CDR3 has 15 amino acids. The CDR3: CATSVGTGNTGELFF. CDR3 nucleotide sequence: TGTGCCACCAGTGTTGGGACAGGGAACACCGGGGAGCTGTTTTTT.

The genes are TRBV23-1 and TRBJ1-2; tentatively, D is TRBD1 (5 bases). TRBV23-1 is noted as an ORF with a role that remains uncertain. CDR3 length: 12 residues. Between the trimmed V and J ends, which lost 8 bases and 6 bases, there was a span of 13 bases. The CDR3 nucleotides read TGCGCCAGCCACAGGTTCCCTCATGGCTACACCTTC. This translates into CASHRFPHGYTF.

V gene TRBV25-1 combines with J gene TRBJ2-7; D remains unclear. Germline V CDR1 and CDR2: MGHDK, SYGVNS. The CDR3 has 11 amino acids. Trimming left V 6 bases short and J 2 bases short, with 5 bases between. CDR3: CASSATYEQYF. CDR3 nucleotide sequence: TGTGCCAGCAGCGCCACCTACGAGCAGTACTTC.

The chain is built from TRBV27 and TRBJ2-7; perhaps TRBD1 as D (6 bases). The germline V gene encodes CDR1 MNHEY and CDR2 SMNVEV (reference sequence). The length of the CDR3 is 15 residues. The V gene lost 3 bases and the J gene lost 3 bases, with 15 bases spanning the gap. This chain's CDR3 is CASSFTRDTYYEQYF. CDR3 in DNA: TGTGCCAGCAGTTTCACCCGGGACACATACTACGAGCAGTACTTC.